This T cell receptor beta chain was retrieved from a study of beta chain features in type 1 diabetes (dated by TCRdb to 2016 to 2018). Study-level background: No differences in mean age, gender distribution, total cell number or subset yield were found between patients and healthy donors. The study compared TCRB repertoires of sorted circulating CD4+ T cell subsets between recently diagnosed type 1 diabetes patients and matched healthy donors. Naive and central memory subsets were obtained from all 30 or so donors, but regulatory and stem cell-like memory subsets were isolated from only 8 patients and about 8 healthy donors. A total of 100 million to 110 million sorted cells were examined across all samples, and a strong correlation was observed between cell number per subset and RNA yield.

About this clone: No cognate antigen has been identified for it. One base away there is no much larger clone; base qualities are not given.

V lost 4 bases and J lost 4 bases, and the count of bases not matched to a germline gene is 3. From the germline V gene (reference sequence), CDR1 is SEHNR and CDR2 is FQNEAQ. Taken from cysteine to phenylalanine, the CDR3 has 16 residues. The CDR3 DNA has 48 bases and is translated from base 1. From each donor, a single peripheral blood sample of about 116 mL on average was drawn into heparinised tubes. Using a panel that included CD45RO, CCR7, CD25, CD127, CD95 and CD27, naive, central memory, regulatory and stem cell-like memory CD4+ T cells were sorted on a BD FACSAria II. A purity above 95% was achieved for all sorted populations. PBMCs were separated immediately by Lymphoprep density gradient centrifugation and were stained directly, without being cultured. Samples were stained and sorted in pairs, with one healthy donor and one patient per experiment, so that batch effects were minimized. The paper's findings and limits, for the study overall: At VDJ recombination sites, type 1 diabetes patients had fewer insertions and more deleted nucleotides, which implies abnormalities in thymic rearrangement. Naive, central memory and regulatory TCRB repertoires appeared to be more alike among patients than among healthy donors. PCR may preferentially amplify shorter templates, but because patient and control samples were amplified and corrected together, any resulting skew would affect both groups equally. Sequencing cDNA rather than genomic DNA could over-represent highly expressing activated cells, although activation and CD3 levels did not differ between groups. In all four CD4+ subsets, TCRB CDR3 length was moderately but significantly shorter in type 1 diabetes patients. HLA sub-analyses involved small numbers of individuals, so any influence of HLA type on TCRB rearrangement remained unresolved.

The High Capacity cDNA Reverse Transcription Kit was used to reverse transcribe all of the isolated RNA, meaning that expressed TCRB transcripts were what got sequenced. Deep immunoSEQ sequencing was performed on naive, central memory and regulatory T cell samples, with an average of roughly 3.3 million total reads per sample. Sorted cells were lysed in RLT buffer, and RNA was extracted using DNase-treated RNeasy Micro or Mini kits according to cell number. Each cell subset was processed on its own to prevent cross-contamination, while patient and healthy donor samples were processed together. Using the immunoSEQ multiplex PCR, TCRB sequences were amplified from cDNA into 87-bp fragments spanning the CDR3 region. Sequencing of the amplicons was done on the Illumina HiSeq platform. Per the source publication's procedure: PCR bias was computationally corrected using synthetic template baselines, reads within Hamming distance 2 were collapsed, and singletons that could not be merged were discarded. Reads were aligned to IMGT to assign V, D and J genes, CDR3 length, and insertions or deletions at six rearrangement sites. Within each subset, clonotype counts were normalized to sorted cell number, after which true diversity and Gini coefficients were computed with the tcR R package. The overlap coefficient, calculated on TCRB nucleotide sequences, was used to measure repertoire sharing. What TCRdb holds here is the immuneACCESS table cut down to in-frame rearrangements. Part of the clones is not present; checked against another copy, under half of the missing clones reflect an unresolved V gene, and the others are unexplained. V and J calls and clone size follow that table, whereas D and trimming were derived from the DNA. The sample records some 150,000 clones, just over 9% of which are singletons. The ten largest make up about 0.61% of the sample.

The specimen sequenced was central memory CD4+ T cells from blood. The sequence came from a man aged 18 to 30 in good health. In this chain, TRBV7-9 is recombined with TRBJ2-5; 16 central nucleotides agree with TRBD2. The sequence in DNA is TGTGCCAGCAGCTCGGGACTAGCGGGGGGGCCAGAGACCCAGTACTTC. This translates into CASSSGLAGGPETQYF.